Below, 31 T cell receptor beta chains from the same sample are listed, as sequenced in a study of molecular identifiers for immune sequencing clone quantification. MiXCR was run by TCRdb on the PCR reads, yielding one entry per CDR3 protein. The data show just under 650,000 distinct CDR3 sequences, 20% seen once. The material sequenced was naive CD8+ T cells from blood, with Jurkat cell RNA spiked in. The subset was: FACS-sorted CD8+CD4-CCR7+CD45RA+ naive T cells. These receptors all stem from a human donor in good health. Some libraries in this study had Jurkat cell RNA spiked in.

This clonotype has more than one count but fewer than ten. The J gene is TRBJ1-6, the V gene TRBV7-9; no definite D call. Germline V lookup: CDR1 SEHNR, CDR2 FQNEAQ (reference sequence). The CDR3 covers 13 residues. Trimming stripped 5 bases from V and 3 bases from J, with 5 bases between. As DNA, the CDR3 is TGTGCCAGCAGCCCCGGCTATAATTCACCCCTCCACTTT. This encodes CASSPGYNSPLHF.

CDR3 in amino acids: CASSTTGVTEAFF. CDR3 coding DNA: TGTGCCAGTAGTACTACAGGGGTCACTGAAGCTTTCTTT. The chain joins TRBV19 to TRBJ1-1; 7 nucleotides line up with TRBD1. Germline CDR1 reads LNHDA; CDR2 reads SQIVND (reference sequence). The CDR3 is made up of 13 amino acids. The V gene end was trimmed by 4 bases and the J gene end by 4 bases; junction bases not matched to a gene: 3.

This clonotype showed up many times. This rearrangement joins TRBV5-4 to TRBJ1-1; 10 bases agree with TRBD1. The CDR3 extends over 14 amino acids. V gave up 3 bases and J gave up 6 bases; unmatched junction bases: 5. Germline V gives CDR1 SGHNT, CDR2 YYREEE (reference sequence). This chain's CDR3 is CASSSGDRGPEAFF. The DNA of the CDR3 is TGTGCCAGCAGCTCCGGAGACAGGGGGCCTGAAGCTTTCTTT.

The chain employs TRBV6-1 and TRBJ1-2, with 7 bases lining up with TRBD1. CDR3 length: 15 residues. V dropped 3 bases and J dropped 0; count of bases not matched to a gene: 4. Germline CDR1 MNHNS, CDR2 SASEGT. The CDR3 nucleotides read TGTGCCAGCAGTGACGGGACAGATTCTAACTATGGCTACACCTTC. This translates into CASSDGTDSNYGYTF.

A note on this clonotype: A read error may explain this, as a much larger clone is one base away. The chain joins TRBV2 to TRBJ2-1; D perhaps matches TRBD1 (5 bases). The CDR3 is 12 residues long. The germline CDR1 and CDR2 sequences are SNHLY and FYNNEI. V dropped 4 bases and J dropped 9 bases, with 10 bases sitting between them. The CDR3 is CASSAQGAEQFF. The CDR3 nucleotides are TGTGCCAGCAGTGCCCAAGGGGCTGAGCAGTTCTTC.

This clonotype has at least ten counts. V gene TRBV18 combines with J gene TRBJ1-1; no firm D call. Germline V gives CDR1 KGHSH, CDR2 LQKENI. V dropped 6 bases and J dropped 6 bases, with 23 bases sitting between them. CDR3 length: 16 residues. DNA of the CDR3: TGTGCCAGCTCGAGGGATGGAGGTTTTTTAGTTGCTGAAGCTTTCTTT. It yields the protein CASSRDGGFLVAEAFF.

Details on this clonotype: A read error may be the cause here, since a much bigger clone is one base away. The chain is built from TRBV6-2 or TRBV6-3 and TRBJ1-4, with a possible D match to TRBD1 (5 bases). CDR1 is MNHEY, CDR2 SVGEGT, per germline. The CDR3 consists of 11 residues. CDR3 protein: CASNGGEKLLF. The DNA for the CDR3 is TGTGCCAGCAACGGAGGGGAAAAACTGCTTTTT.

This clonotype occurred many times. The V call is TRBV6-6, the J call TRBJ2-3; 7 nucleotides agree with TRBD1. This CDR3 contains 16 residues. CDR1 MNHNY and CDR2 SVGAGI come from the germline V gene (reference sequence). With 2 bases clipped from V and 2 bases from J, the junction kept 7 bases outside the gene matches. CDR3 sequence (DNA): TGTGCCAGCAGTTACCTGGACAGGACGGACACAGATACGCAGTATTTT. This gives the protein CASSYLDRTDTDTQYF.

This clonotype was picked up many times. V is TRBV5-4 and J is TRBJ2-6; 7 bases are shared with TRBD2. Germline CDR1 SGHNT, CDR2 YYREEE (reference sequence). After removal of 7 bases from V and 1 base from J, the junction contained 8 bases not matched to a gene. The CDR3 sequence is 16 residues long. Written as DNA, the CDR3 is TGTGCCAGCTCAGGCGGGGGAGGATCTGGGGCCAACGTCCTGACTTTC. It is translated as CASSGGGGSGANVLTF.

This clonotype appeared many times. The rearrangement joins TRBV20-1 to TRBJ2-5, with 9 bases identical to TRBD1. This CDR3 has 12 residues. Trimming at V came to 4 bases and at J to 4 bases, leaving 1 base not matched to a gene. Germline CDR1 reads DFQATT; CDR2 reads SNEGSKA (reference sequence). This chain's CDR3 is CSATGQGETQYF. Here the CDR3 DNA reads TGCAGTGCTACGGGACAGGGAGAGACCCAGTACTTC.

This clonotype was detected a few times. V usage is TRBV7-9 and J usage is TRBJ2-7; D is unresolved. V was trimmed by 2 bases and J by 3 bases, leaving 11 bases between them. The germline gives CDR1 SEHNR, CDR2 FQNEAQ (reference sequence). CDR3 size: 14 residues. CDR3 DNA: TGTGCCAGCAGCTTACAGGCGGATTACTACGAGCAGTACTTC. Its protein is CASSLQADYYEQYF.

This clonotype was seen ten or more times. This chain joins TRBV4-3 and TRBJ2-6; 8 bases fit TRBD1. This CDR3 contains 18 residues. Germline CDR1 is LGHNA and CDR2 is YSLEER. With V trimmed by 11 bases and J by 2 bases, 17 bases remained unmatched. The CDR3 nucleotides are TGCGCCTCCCAGGCCGACAGGGGCGTCAGTACTGGGGCCAACGTCCTGACTTTC. Translation gives CASQADRGVSTGANVLTF.

The chain recombines TRBV6-5 with TRBJ2-5; the D gene is possibly TRBD2 (6 bases). The CDR3 contains 15 residues. The germline V and J ends were trimmed by 4 bases and 3 bases, with 15 bases remaining between them. Germline CDR1 MNHEY, CDR2 SVGAGI. The DNA of the CDR3 is TGTGCCAGCAGTTTAACCTCGGGGGATGAAGAGACCCAGTACTTC. This sequence encodes CASSLTSGDEETQYF.

Comment on this clonotype: Mismatch with germline at one junction end may stem from a read error. The chain joins TRBV5-1 to TRBJ2-7, with no clear D. CDR1 is SGHRS, CDR2 YFSETQ, per germline. The CDR3 totals 15 residues. DNA of the CDR3: TGCGCCAGCAGCTTGGAGGGCATGGGCCTGAACGAGCGGTACTTC. It translates to CASSLEGMGLNERYF.

This clonotype was counted many times. The rearrangement joins TRBV6-2 or TRBV6-3 to TRBJ1-5; TRBD1 is a possible D gene (5 bases). Deletions cut 2 bases from V and 3 bases from J, with 11 bases between. The CDR3 length is 15 residues. Germline assignment: CDR1 MNHEY and CDR2 SVGEGT. CDR3 bases: TGTGCCAGCAGTTACGTTGCAGGGTACAATCAGCCCCAGCATTTT. Its protein is CASSYVAGYNQPQHF.

Ten or more counts support this clonotype. The chain has TRBV6-5 and TRBJ1-2, with a possible D match to TRBD1 (5 bases). The CDR3 runs to 14 residues. Germline CDR1 MNHEY, CDR2 SVGAGI. With 0 bases removed from V and 8 bases from J, the gap between germline ends came to 13 bases. The CDR3 spells CASSYSSRAEGYTF. The CDR3 DNA reads as TGTGCCAGCAGTTACTCGTCCAGGGCGGAAGGCTACACCTTC.

This clonotype was seen more than once but under ten times. This chain links TRBV5-8 with TRBJ1-1; possibly TRBD1 for D (5 bases). The V gene's germline CDR1 is SGHTS and CDR2 YDEGEE. Between the trimmed V and J ends, which lost 2 bases and 5 bases, there was a span of 13 bases. There are 14 residues in the CDR3. The CDR3 loop is CASSFPGGATEAFF. The DNA of the CDR3 is TGTGCCAGCAGCTTTCCGGGGGGTGCGACTGAAGCTTTCTTT.

This clonotype appeared many times. The chain carries TRBV11-2 and TRBJ2-7; a possible D gene is TRBD1 (6 bases). The V gene lost 0 bases and the J gene lost 3 bases, with 9 bases spanning the gap. Germline CDR1 and CDR2: SGHAT and FQNNGV. The CDR3 covers 14 residues. CDR3 DNA sequence: TGTGCCAGCAGCTTAGAGGGGACACTCTACGAGCAGTACTTC. Translating it yields CASSLEGTLYEQYF.

This clonotype came up many times. The chain links TRBV7-6 to TRBJ2-7; D is undetermined. The CDR3 consists of 15 residues. V was shortened by 1 base and J by 4 bases, with 14 bases between the two germline ends. Germline CDR1 is SGHVS and CDR2 is FNYEAQ. In DNA form, the CDR3 reads TGTGCCAGCAGCTTAGATCAGACCTCAGAGTACGAGCAGTACTTC. Translation gives CASSLDQTSEYEQYF.

This CDR3 reads CASRGGEGQPQHF. DNA for the CDR3: TGTGCCAGTAGGGGAGGGGAGGGTCAGCCCCAGCATTTT. The rearrangement links TRBV19 to TRBJ1-5; possibly TRBD1 for D (5 bases). Per the germline V gene, CDR1 is LNHDA and CDR2 is SQIVND (reference sequence). The length of the CDR3 is 13 residues. V gave up 6 bases and J gave up 6 bases, with 12 bases separating them.

This clonotype was recorded at least ten times. The chain uses TRBV5-8 and TRBJ2-7, with D unclear. This CDR3 spans 15 amino acids. Per the germline V gene, CDR1 is SGHTS and CDR2 is YDEGEE. Deletions cut 4 bases from V and 0 bases from J, with 14 bases between. CDR3 coding DNA: TGTGCCAGCAGCCCCCGGACCTTCCCCTCCTACGAGCAGTACTTC. Residues: CASSPRTFPSYEQYF.

Many counts were recorded for this clonotype. V and J are TRBV5-1 and TRBJ2-7; D is unclear. Looked up from germline, CDR1 is SGHRS and CDR2 is YFSETQ. This CDR3 is 15 amino acids long. V lost 2 bases and J lost 2, with 14 bases in between. The chain's CDR3 is CASSFPTTGTYEQYF. CDR3 DNA sequence: TGCGCCAGCAGCTTCCCTACGACTGGAACCTACGAGCAGTACTTC.

Only a few counts were recorded for this clonotype. The V gene is TRBV11-2, the J gene TRBJ2-5, with D maybe TRBD2 (5 bases). V lost 0 bases and J 3 bases, leaving 17 bases between the germline ends. The CDR3 contains 17 residues. CDR1 SGHAT and CDR2 FQNNGV come from the germline V gene. In nucleotides, the CDR3 is TGTGCCAGCAGCTTAGATCGGCCGGGAACCGGGGAAGAGACCCAGTACTTC. Translated, it gives CASSLDRPGTGEETQYF.

This clonotype showed up many times. This chain joins TRBV6-5 and TRBJ2-1; D may be TRBD2 (6 bases). From germline, CDR1 is MNHEY and CDR2 SVGAGI. The length of the CDR3 is 15 residues. V shed 0 bases and J shed 7 bases, with 13 bases lying between them. The DNA for the CDR3 is TGTGCCAGCAGTTACTCGGGGGACTCCGGAAATGAGCAGTTCTTC. Translating gives CASSYSGDSGNEQFF.

This clonotype has at least ten counts. This chain joins TRBV7-9 and TRBJ2-3; tentatively, D is TRBD2 (6 bases). From germline, CDR1 is SEHNR and CDR2 FQNEAQ (reference sequence). With 4 bases removed from V and 2 bases from J, the gap between germline ends came to 25 bases. The CDR3 has 19 residues. The CDR3 coding sequence is TGTGCCAGCAGCTCCCCTTCTAGTGGGTCCGGCGGGATCACAGATACGCAGTATTTT. Encoded protein: CASSSPSSGSGGITDTQYF. The variable domain in full, completed from reference TRBV7-9 and TRBJ2-3, reads DTGVSQNPRHKITKRGQNVTFRCDPISEHNRLYWYRQTLGQGPEFLTYFQNEAQLEKSRLLSDRFSAERPKGSFSTLEIQRTEQGDSAMYLCASSSPSSGSGGITDTQYFGPGTRLTVL.

This clonotype appeared many times. J is TRBJ1-2 and V is TRBV27; 7 nucleotides agree with TRBD1. Germline V gene lookup returns CDR1 MNHEY and CDR2 SMNVEV (reference sequence). The CDR3 consists of 13 residues. V gave up 1 base and J gave up 8 bases; unmatched junction bases: 4. CDR3 sequence (DNA): TGTGCCAGCAGTTTATTAGGGACAGAAGGCTACACCTTC. Its translation is CASSLLGTEGYTF.

The table lists this clonotype with many counts. The chain joins TRBV5-1 to TRBJ2-7; 10 nucleotides line up with TRBD1. The CDR3 totals 14 residues. The V gene's germline CDR1 is SGHRS and CDR2 YFSETQ. The junction had 3 bases not matched to a gene; V was cut back by 2 bases and J by 4 bases. For the CDR3, the DNA is TGCGCCAGCAGCTTTGGGACAGGGGATTACGAGCAGTACTTC. This sequence encodes CASSFGTGDYEQYF.

The sample holds a few counts of this clonotype. J is TRBJ2-1 and V is TRBV20-1; D is perhaps TRBD2 (5 bases). The CDR3 has 15 residues. The ends were cut back, 6 bases at V and 0 bases at J, with 15 bases in the middle. Looked up from germline, CDR1 is DFQATT and CDR2 is SNEGSKA (reference sequence). CDR3 bases: TGCAGTGCAAAAACGGACTCGAGCTCCTACAATGAGCAGTTCTTC. The encoded protein is CSAKTDSSSYNEQFF.

This clonotype has only a few counts. V and J are TRBV10-3 and TRBJ2-2; D not certain. Per the germline V gene, CDR1 is ENHRY and CDR2 is SYGVKD. Between the trimmed V and J ends, which lost 3 bases and 3 bases, there was a span of 5 bases. This CDR3 spans 13 amino acids. The CDR3 coding sequence is TGTGCCATCAGTGAAATGGACACCGGGGAGCTGTTTTTT. Amino acids: CAISEMDTGELFF.

On this clonotype itself: A much larger clone differs by one base, so this may be a read error. The chain has TRBV27 and TRBJ2-5; D gene ambiguous. This CDR3 is 16 amino acids long. The ends were cut back, 4 bases at V and 4 bases at J, with 19 bases in the middle. Germline values: CDR1 MNHEY, CDR2 SMNVEV (reference sequence). CDR3 protein: CASSSIGPSHAETQYF. The DNA of the CDR3 is TGTGCCAGCAGTTCTATAGGGCCGTCCCATGCAGAGACCCAGTACTTC.

The rearrangement uses TRBV6-5 and TRBJ1-6, with D uncertain. The CDR3 length is 16 residues. V was clipped by 0 bases and J by 3 bases, with 9 bases between them. Germline CDR1 reads MNHEY; CDR2 reads SVGAGI. The CDR3 region is CASSYSAQHYNSPLHF. The CDR3 DNA is TGTGCCAGCAGTTACTCGGCTCAGCACTATAATTCACCCCTCCACTTT.